Listed below are T cell receptor beta chains from one sample, sequenced in a study of T cell repertoires in cytomegalovirus infection. In TCRdb, the reads were re-called with MiXCR into one record per CDR3 protein. The sample lists around 450,000 distinct CDR3 sequences; about a third were seen once. The sequenced sample was PBMCs. The source of these receptors is a human donor in good health (CMV status not recorded). Some clones in this sample may be carry-over from other donors' samples. Each CDR3 is given with its conserved first and last residue. A D gene is named only where the DNA matches it firmly. Not all rows give a size; the values are once, few, many and, for expanded clones, a class.

clone_size,d_call,v_call,j_call,cdr3_nt,cdr3_aa
once,-,TRBV25-1,TRBJ1-2,TGTGCCAGCAGTGAATTCCCGGCCAGAGATGGCTACACCTTC,CASSEFPARDGYTF
many,-,TRBV7-9,TRBJ1-5,TGTGCCAGCAGCCTGGTCCAAGGCCAGCCCCAGCATTTT,CASSLVQGQPQHF
few,TRBD1,TRBV27,TRBJ1-1,TGTGCCAGCAGCCTTACAGGGGCTAGCACTGAAGCTTTCTTT,CASSLTGASTEAFF
many,-,TRBV7-2,TRBJ1-3,TGTGCCAGCAGCCCCAAGAAGAGCTCTGGAAACACCATATATTTT,CASSPKKSSGNTIYF
-,TRBD2,TRBV5-1,TRBJ2-3,TGCGCCAGCAGCGCGGGACTAGCGGGGGGCCGACCCCGCACAGATACGCAGTATTTT,CASSAGLAGGRPRTDTQYF
few,-,TRBV27,TRBJ2-3,TGTGCCAGCAGTTTATCCCGCGTGGCAGATACGCAGTATTTT,CASSLSRVADTQYF
-,TRBD1,TRBV14,TRBJ1-1,TGTGCCAGCAGCCAAACAATGGGACAGATTGGGCCTTACACTGAAGCTTTCTTT,CASSQTMGQIGPYTEAFF
-,-,TRBV20-1,TRBJ2-7,TGCAGTGCCCTTAGCGGCGACGCTAAAGAGCAGTACTTC,CSALSGDAKEQYF
-,TRBD1,TRBV5-6,TRBJ2-5,TGTGCCAGCAGCCCCCTTCGGACAGGGCTGATTGGGGAGACCCAGTACTTC,CASSPLRTGLIGETQYF
-,-,TRBV12-3/TRBV12-4,TRBJ2-7,TGTGCCAACAGTACCAACTCCTACGAGCAGTACTTC,CANSTNSYEQYF
few,-,TRBV4-1,TRBJ1-3,TGCGCCAGCAGCCAAGTACGGGAGATTGGAAACACCATATATTTT,CASSQVREIGNTIYF
-,TRBD1,TRBV12-3/TRBV12-4,TRBJ2-3,TGTGCCAGCAGCAGGGACAGGGGGATCACAGATACGCAGTATTTT,CASSRDRGITDTQYF
-,-,TRBV20-1,TRBJ1-5,TGCAGTGCTAGGGGACGTAATATCAAACAGCCCCAGCCTTTT,CSARGRNIKQPQPF
few,-,TRBV6-1,TRBJ2-7,TGTGCCAGCAGCCCCTACGAAGGGGACGAGCAGTACTTC,CASSPYEGDEQYF
few,-,TRBV29-1,TRBJ2-1,TGCAGCGTTGAAGATCTGTACAATGAGCAGTTCTTC,CSVEDLYNEQFF
few,-,TRBV6-6,TRBJ1-5,TGTGCCAGCAGTTTCCGGGAGTATAGCAATCAGCCCCAGCATTTT,CASSFREYSNQPQHF
few,-,TRBV25-1,TRBJ2-1,TGTGCCAGCAGTGACGAGATTGGACCACATATACCGGGTGAGCAGTTCTTC,CASSDEIGPHIPGEQFF
few,-,TRBV6-2/TRBV6-3,TRBJ1-2,TGTGCCAGCAGGCAACAAGTCTATGGCTACACCTTC,CASRQQVYGYTF
many,-,TRBV7-8,TRBJ1-2,TGTGCCAGCAGCTTAGATACCCCCGGGGGCCCTAACTATGGCTACACCTTC,CASSLDTPGGPNYGYTF
-,-,TRBV4-2,TRBJ2-5,TGTGCCAGCAGCCCCGAAGTCCTTTTCCCAAAAGAGACCCAGTACTTC,CASSPEVLFPKETQYF
-,-,TRBV7-2,TRBJ1-1,TGTGCCAGCAGCTTAACGAGGGGACTAAACACTGAAGCTTTCTTT,CASSLTRGLNTEAFF
-,TRBD2,TRBV5-6,TRBJ2-3,TGTGCCAGCAGCTTGGTTCGGGAGGAGGCAGATACGCAGTATTTT,CASSLVREEADTQYF
once,TRBD2,TRBV7-9,TRBJ2-5,TGTGCCAGCACCACTCCCACCACTAGCGGGGACAACCCGTACCAAGAGACCAAGTACTTC,CASTTPTTSGDNPYQETKYF
-,-,TRBV6-5,TRBJ1-1,TGTGCCAGCAGTTACTGGGCAAACACTGAAGCTTTCTTT,CASSYWANTEAFF
many,TRBD1,TRBV6-2/TRBV6-3,TRBJ2-7,TGTGCCAGCAAAGTTACGCCGGGACAGCCCTACGAGCAGTACTTC,CASKVTPGQPYEQYF
once,TRBD1,TRBV20-1,TRBJ1-5,TGCAGTGCTCTATCGAGGGACAGCGTTAATCAGCCCCAGCATTTT,CSALSRDSVNQPQHF
-,-,TRBV15,TRBJ2-7,TGTGCCACCAGCAGAGATAACCGGGCCTCCTACGAGCAGTACTTC,CATSRDNRASYEQYF
many,-,TRBV7-2,TRBJ2-1,TGTGCCAGCAGCCCTATCCTCCAGTTGAGTAGCTCTGAGCAGTTCTTC,CASSPILQLSSSEQFF
-,-,TRBV7-8,TRBJ1-1,TGTGCCAGCAGCCCCAATCCCGGCGGGAACACTGAAGCTTTCTTT,CASSPNPGGNTEAFF
-,-,TRBV5-5,TRBJ1-6,TGTGCCAGCAGCGTGGGGGCCCTATTTCCAGGGAATTCACCCCTCCACTTT,CASSVGALFPGNSPLHF
few,-,TRBV6-6,TRBJ2-1,TGTGCCAGCAGTTTGTTTCTCAATGAGCAGTTCTTC,CASSLFLNEQFF
few,-,TRBV11-2,TRBJ2-7,TGTGCCAGCGCCGCCTCCAACCGGGGCTACGAGCAGTACTTC,CASAASNRGYEQYF
-,TRBD2,TRBV6-1,TRBJ2-1,TGTGCCAGCAGAACGACTAGCGGGGGTCCCCTACCCTACAATGAGCAGTTCTTC,CASRTTSGGPLPYNEQFF
-,-,TRBV12-3/TRBV12-4,TRBJ2-1,TGTGCCAGCAGTTTAGCCGGCAGGGGATCCTACAATGAGCAGTTCTTC,CASSLAGRGSYNEQFF
many,TRBD1,TRBV11-2,TRBJ2-7,TGTGCCAGCAGCTTAGTCACAGGGGTCTACGAGCAGTACTTC,CASSLVTGVYEQYF
-,-,TRBV5-1,TRBJ2-3,TGCGCCAGCAGCTTGGACTACGGAGATACGCAGTATTTT,CASSLDYGDTQYF
-,TRBD1,TRBV6-5,TRBJ2-7,TGTGCCAGCAGTTTATCCGGGACAGAAGTTCAGTACTTC,CASSLSGTEVQYF
few,TRBD1,TRBV20-1,TRBJ1-5,TGCAGTGCGATCCCGCGGCAGGGGGAGGTTCAGCCCCAGCATTTT,CSAIPRQGEVQPQHF
-,TRBD1,TRBV6-2/TRBV6-3,TRBJ2-2,TGTGCCAGCGACGACAGGGCGAACACCGGGGAGCTGTTTTTT,CASDDRANTGELFF
-,TRBD2,TRBV20-1,TRBJ2-1,TGCAGTGCTAGAGTGCCTAGCGGCCCGTACACTGAGCAGTTCTTC,CSARVPSGPYTEQFF
-,TRBD1,TRBV5-6,TRBJ2-2,TGTGCCAGCAGGCGGACAGGGACGAACACCGGGGAGCTGTTTTTT,CASRRTGTNTGELFF
-,TRBD2,TRBV20-1,TRBJ2-5,TGCAGTGCTAGAGATAGGCGGGGGGGCCTGGGAGAGACCCAGTACTTC,CSARDRRGGLGETQYF
-,-,TRBV6-2/TRBV6-3,TRBJ2-7,TGTGCCAGCAGTTACGGGGCAGGGGACGAGCAGTACTTC,CASSYGAGDEQYF
-,TRBD2,TRBV3-1,TRBJ2-4,TGTGCCAGCAGCCCGGGAGGGTTGAACATTCAGTACTTC,CASSPGGLNIQYF
few,-,TRBV10-3,TRBJ2-7,TGTGCCATCGACGGGGGCCAGGGGGTTGTGTGGGGACAGTACTTC,CAIDGGQGVVWGQYF
few,TRBD1,TRBV7-9,TRBJ2-2,TGTGCCAGCAGCATCCCCAGGGGGAGAGACACCGGGGAGCTGTTTTTT,CASSIPRGRDTGELFF